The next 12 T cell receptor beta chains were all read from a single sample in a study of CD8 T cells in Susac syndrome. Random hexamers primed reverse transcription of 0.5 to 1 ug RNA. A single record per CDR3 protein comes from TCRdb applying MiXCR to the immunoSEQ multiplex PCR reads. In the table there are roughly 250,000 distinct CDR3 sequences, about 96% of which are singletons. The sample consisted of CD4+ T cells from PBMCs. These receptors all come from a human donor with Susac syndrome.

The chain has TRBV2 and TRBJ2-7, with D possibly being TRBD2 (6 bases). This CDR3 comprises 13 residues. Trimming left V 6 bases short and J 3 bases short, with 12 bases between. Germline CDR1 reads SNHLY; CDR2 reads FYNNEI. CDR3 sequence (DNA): TGTGCCAGCAGGGAGGGCAGAGGCTACGAGCAGTACTTC. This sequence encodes CASREGRGYEQYF.

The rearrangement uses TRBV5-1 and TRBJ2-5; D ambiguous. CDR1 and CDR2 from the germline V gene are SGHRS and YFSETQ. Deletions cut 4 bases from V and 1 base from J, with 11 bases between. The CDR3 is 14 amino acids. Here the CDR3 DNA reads TGCGCCAGCAGCGGCCCAAGCACCCAAGAGACCCAGTACTTC. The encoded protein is CASSGPSTQETQYF.

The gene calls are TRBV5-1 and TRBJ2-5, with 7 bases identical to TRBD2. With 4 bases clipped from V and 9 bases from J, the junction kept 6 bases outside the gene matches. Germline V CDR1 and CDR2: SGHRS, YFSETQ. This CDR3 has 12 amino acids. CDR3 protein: CASSIGLDPQYF. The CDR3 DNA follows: TGCGCCAGCAGCATCGGACTAGATCCCCAGTACTTC.

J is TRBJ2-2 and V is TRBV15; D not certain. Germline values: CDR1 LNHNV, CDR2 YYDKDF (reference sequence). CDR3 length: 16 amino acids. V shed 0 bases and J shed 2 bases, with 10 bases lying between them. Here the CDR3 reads CATSRERGFNTGELFF. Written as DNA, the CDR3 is TGTGCCACCAGCAGAGAACGAGGCTTTAACACCGGGGAGCTGTTTTTT.

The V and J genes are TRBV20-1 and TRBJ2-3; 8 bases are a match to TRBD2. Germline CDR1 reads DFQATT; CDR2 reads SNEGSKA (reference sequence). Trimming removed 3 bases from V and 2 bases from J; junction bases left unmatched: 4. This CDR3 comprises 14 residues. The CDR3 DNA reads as TGCAGTGCTAGCGGGAGGGCCATCACAGATACGCAGTATTTT. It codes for CSASGRAITDTQYF.

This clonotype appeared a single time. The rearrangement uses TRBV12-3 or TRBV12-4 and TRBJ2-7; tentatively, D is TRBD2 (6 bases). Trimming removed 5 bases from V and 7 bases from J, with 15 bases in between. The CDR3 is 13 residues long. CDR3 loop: CASSPVHGGEQYF. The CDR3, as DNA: TGTGCCAGCAGTCCCGTTCACGGGGGAGAGCAGTACTTC.

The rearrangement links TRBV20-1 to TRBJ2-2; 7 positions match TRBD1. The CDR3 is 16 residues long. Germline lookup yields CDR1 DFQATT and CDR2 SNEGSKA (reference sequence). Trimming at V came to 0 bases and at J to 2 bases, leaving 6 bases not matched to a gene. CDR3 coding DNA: TGCAGTGCTAGAGAAACGGGGACAGTCAACACCGGGGAGCTGTTTTTT. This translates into CSARETGTVNTGELFF.

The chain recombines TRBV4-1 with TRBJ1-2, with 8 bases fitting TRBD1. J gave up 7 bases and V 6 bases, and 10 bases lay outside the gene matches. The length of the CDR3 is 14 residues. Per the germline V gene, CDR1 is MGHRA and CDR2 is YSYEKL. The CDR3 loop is CASRRPDRGSGYTF. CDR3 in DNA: TGCGCCAGCAGGCGCCCCGACAGGGGCTCTGGCTACACCTTC.

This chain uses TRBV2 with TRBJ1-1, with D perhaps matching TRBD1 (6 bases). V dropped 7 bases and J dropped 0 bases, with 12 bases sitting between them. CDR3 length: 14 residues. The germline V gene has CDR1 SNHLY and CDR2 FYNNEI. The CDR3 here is CASTRGHMNTEAFF. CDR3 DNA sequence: TGTGCCAGCACCCGGGGGCATATGAACACTGAAGCTTTCTTT. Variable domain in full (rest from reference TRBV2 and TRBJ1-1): EPEVTQTPSHQVTQMGQEVILRCVPISNHLYFYWYRQILGQKVEFLVSFYNNEISEKSEIFDDQFSVERPDGSNFTLKIRSTKLEDSAMYFCASTRGHMNTEAFFGQGTRLTVV.

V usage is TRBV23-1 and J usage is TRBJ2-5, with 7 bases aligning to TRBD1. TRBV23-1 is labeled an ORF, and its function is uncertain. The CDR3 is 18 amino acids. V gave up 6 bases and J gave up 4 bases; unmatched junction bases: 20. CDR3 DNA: TGCGCCAGCAGCACTGATGCGTGGTCAGGGGGATTGGGAGAGACCCAGTACTTC. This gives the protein CASSTDAWSGGLGETQYF.

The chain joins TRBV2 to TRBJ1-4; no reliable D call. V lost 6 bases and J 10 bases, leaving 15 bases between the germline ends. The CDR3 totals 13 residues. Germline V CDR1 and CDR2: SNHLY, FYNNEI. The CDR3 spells CASRTQYVGKLFF. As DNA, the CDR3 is TGTGCCAGCAGGACCCAATACGTCGGAAAACTGTTTTTT.

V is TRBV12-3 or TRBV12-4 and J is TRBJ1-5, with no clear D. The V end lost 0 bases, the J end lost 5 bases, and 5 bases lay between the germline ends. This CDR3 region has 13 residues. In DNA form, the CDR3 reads TGTGCCAGCAGTTTAGCGGGAGATCAGCCCCAGCATTTT. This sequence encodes CASSLAGDQPQHF.